A single sample is the source of the 22 T cell receptor beta chains below, sequenced in a study of siplizumab effects on memory and regulatory T cells. Libraries were prepared by immunoSEQ multiplex PCR; TCRdb keeps only in-frame clonotypes and omits some of them. The sample contains 70,000 to 90,000 clones, 85% to 90% of which appear only once. The specimen sequenced was CD4+ T cells sorted from blood. These receptors all stem from a human donor in good health.

This clone occurred once. J is TRBJ2-5 and V is TRBV19; tentative D call: TRBD2 (6 bases). The CDR3 is 14 residues long. Germline CDR1 is LNHDA and CDR2 is SQIVND (reference sequence). The germline V and J ends were trimmed by 3 bases and 5 bases, with 13 bases remaining between them. The CDR3 loop is CASSIQSSGETQYF. For the CDR3, the DNA is TGTGCCAGTAGTATCCAGAGTAGCGGCGAGACCCAGTACTTC.

This chain joins TRBV28 and TRBJ2-5; TRBD1 agrees at 9 bases. The germline V gene has CDR1 MDHEN and CDR2 SYDVKM. J lost 3 bases, V lost 4 bases, and 3 bases had no gene match. The CDR3 runs 14 residues. The CDR3 region is CASSSGQGKETQYF. CDR3 DNA: TGTGCCAGCAGTTCGGGACAGGGAAAAGAGACCCAGTACTTC.

V is TRBV20-1 and J is TRBJ2-5; the D gene is possibly TRBD2 (5 bases). This CDR3 is built from 11 residues. Germline V lookup: CDR1 DFQATT, CDR2 SNEGSKA (reference sequence). Between the trimmed V and J ends, which lost 5 bases and 5 bases, there was a span of 9 bases. The CDR3 protein is CSAPSGETQYF. The CDR3 bases are TGCAGTGCTCCCTCGGGGGAGACCCAGTACTTC.

This chain uses TRBV2 with TRBJ2-1; D unresolved. CDR1 and CDR2 from the germline V gene are SNHLY and FYNNEI. With 2 bases removed from V and 4 bases from J, the gap between germline ends came to 3 bases. This CDR3 has 12 amino acids. The CDR3 nucleotides are TGTGCCAGCAGTGAACAGTACAATGAGCAGTTCTTC. As protein: CASSEQYNEQFF.

As regards this clone: Mismatch with germline at one junction end may stem from a read error. This sequence joins TRBV7-7 and TRBJ2-7, with 10 bases that match TRBD2. The CDR3 runs to 16 residues. Germline V CDR1 and CDR2: SSHAT, FNYEAQ (reference sequence). The CDR3 DNA reads as TGTGCTAGCAGCCCGCACCCACTAGCGGGAAGTGACGAGCAGTACTTC. Its protein product is CASSPHPLAGSDEQYF.

V gene TRBV7-9 combines with J gene TRBJ2-3; no firm D call. Germline V gene data show CDR1 as SEHNR and CDR2 as FQNEAQ (reference sequence). Trimming shortened V by 1 base and J by 1 base, and 9 bases separated the two germline ends. The CDR3 has 15 residues. The CDR3 protein is CASSLEGYGTDTQYF. As DNA, the CDR3 is TGTGCCAGCAGCTTAGAAGGGTACGGCACAGATACGCAGTATTTT.

The gene calls are TRBV11-3 and TRBJ2-5, with 8 positions matching TRBD2. TRBJ2-7 explains the end of the DNA better; the J call may be wrong. Per germline, CDR1 SGHNT and CDR2 YENEEA. The CDR3 contains 14 residues. The CDR3 loop is CASSPSGSSYEQYF. The CDR3, as DNA: TGTGCCAGCAGCCCAAGCGGGAGCTCCTACGAGCAGTACTTC.

This clone was found once. This chain uses TRBV19 with TRBJ2-1; 10 bases line up with TRBD2. Germline values: CDR1 LNHDA, CDR2 SQIVND (reference sequence). The CDR3 totals 18 residues. The J segment lost 0 bases and the V segment lost 4 bases, leaving 9 bases of the junction unmatched. CDR3 bases: TGTGCCAGTAGTAGGACTAGCGGAGGGGGGTACTCCTACAATGAGCAGTTCTTC. It specifies CASSRTSGGGYSYNEQFF.

The rearrangement uses TRBV10-1 and TRBJ1-1, with 9 nucleotides matching TRBD1. The CDR3 is made up of 16 amino acids. The J segment lost 1 base and the V segment lost 0 bases, leaving 3 bases of the junction unmatched. CDR1 WNHNN and CDR2 SYGVQD come from the germline V gene (reference sequence). CDR3 nucleotide sequence: TGCGCCAGCAGTGAGTCGGACAGGGGACCGAACACTGAAGCTTTCTTT. Translated: CASSESDRGPNTEAFF.

The CDR3 coding sequence is TGTGCCAGCAGCCTAGGGTCCCAGACTAGCGGGAGGGATGAGCAGTTCTTC. Translation: CASSLGSQTSGRDEQFF. The chain recombines TRBV9 with TRBJ2-1; 14 positions match TRBD2. Germline trimming cut 4 bases from V and 8 bases from J; bases unmatched to any gene: 11. There are 17 residues in the CDR3. Germline loops: CDR1 SGDLS, CDR2 YYNGEE.

The chain combines TRBV5-6 with TRBJ1-2; the D is unclear. Germline CDR1 is SGHDT and CDR2 is YYEEEE. The CDR3 extends over 15 amino acids. The ends were cut back, 2 bases at V and 4 bases at J, with 15 bases in the middle. CDR3 loop: CASSLKDGSSYGYTF. In DNA form, the CDR3 reads TGTGCCAGCAGCTTAAAGGACGGTTCTTCCTATGGCTACACCTTC.

CDR3 sequence: CASSFRVGNQPQHF. In nucleotides, the CDR3 is TGTGCCAGCAGCTTCAGGGTTGGCAATCAGCCCCAGCATTTT. The chain couples TRBV7-2 to TRBJ1-5; D may be TRBD1 (5 bases). The CDR3 has 14 residues. V was pared by 3 bases and J by 2 bases, with 8 bases between. Germline values: CDR1 SGHTA, CDR2 FQGNSA. Full variable domain (missing parts from reference TRBV7-2 and TRBJ1-5): GAGVSQSPSNKVTEKGKDVELRCDPISGHTALYWYRQSLGQGLEFLIYFQGNSAPDKSGLPSDRFSAERTGGSVSTLTIQRTQQEDSAVYLCASSFRVGNQPQHFGDGTRLSIL.

J is TRBJ1-1 and V is TRBV6-1, with D possibly being TRBD1 (5 bases). The V end lost 5 bases, the J end lost 0 bases, and 13 bases lay between the germline ends. Germline CDR1 is MNHNS and CDR2 is SASEGT. The CDR3 runs to 15 residues. The CDR3 sequence: CASSQTTEMNTEAFF. The CDR3 DNA sequence: TGTGCCAGCAGTCAGACGACAGAGATGAACACTGAAGCTTTCTTT.

This clone appeared a single time. V is TRBV7-8 and J is TRBJ2-3; 13 nucleotides match TRBD2. V trimming: 1 base; J trimming: 6 bases; junction bases outside the gene matches: 7. Germline CDR1 SGHVS, CDR2 FQNEAQ. The CDR3 consists of 17 residues. CDR3 amino acids: CASSLELAGGEVDTQYF. CDR3 bases: TGTGCCAGCAGCTTAGAACTAGCGGGAGGGGAGGTCGATACGCAGTATTTT.

The rearrangement joins TRBV7-2 to TRBJ2-3; D is undetermined. Germline CDR1 is SGHTA and CDR2 is FQGNSA. This CDR3 contains 14 residues. Trimming cost V 1 base and J 3 bases, with 8 bases left between them. The CDR3 spells CASSLVFRTDTQYF. The CDR3 bases are TGTGCCAGCAGCTTAGTTTTCCGAACAGATACGCAGTATTTT.

The CDR3: CASTRSGQGSYEQYF. The DNA of the CDR3 is TGTGCCAGCACCAGGTCGGGACAGGGATCCTACGAGCAGTACTTC. The rearrangement joins TRBV6-1 to TRBJ2-7, with 9 bases that match TRBD1. V was pared by 7 bases and J by 1 base, with 8 bases of the junction left unmatched. Germline V gene sequence: CDR1 MNHNS, CDR2 SASEGT. The CDR3 sequence is 15 residues long.

V usage is TRBV7-6 and J usage is TRBJ1-1; D perhaps matches TRBD1 (5 bases). The CDR3 is 17 residues long. Trimming shortened V by 2 bases and J by 3 bases, and 19 bases separated the two germline ends. The germline V gene has CDR1 SGHVS and CDR2 FNYEAQ. CDR3 bases: TGTGCCAGCAGCTTACCGACAGACCCCGGGGGGGACACTGAAGCTTTCTTT. It yields the protein CASSLPTDPGGDTEAFF.

The chain recombines TRBV27 with TRBJ2-7; the D gene is possibly TRBD1 (5 bases). The length of the CDR3 is 14 residues. Germline V lookup: CDR1 MNHEY, CDR2 SMNVEV (reference sequence). The V end lost 5 bases, the J end lost 7 bases, and 18 bases lay between the germline ends. For the CDR3, the DNA is TGTGCCAGCAGTCACAGGATTAAGATGGGGGAGCAGTACTTC. It encodes CASSHRIKMGEQYF.

This clone was counted once. The chain has TRBV19 and TRBJ1-5, with D tentatively TRBD1 (6 bases). V shed 11 bases and J shed 3 bases, with 20 bases lying between them. CDR1 LNHDA and CDR2 SQIVND come from the germline V gene (reference sequence). There are 15 residues in the CDR3. CDR3 DNA sequence: TGTGCCCAACAAGGCCAGGGGAGTAACAATCAGCCCCAGCATTTT. Its protein is CAQQGQGSNNQPQHF.

The chain is built from TRBV15 and TRBJ2-6; D call uncertain. V lost 3 bases, J lost 2 bases, and 8 bases lay in between. CDR1 and CDR2 (germline): LNHNV, YYDKDF (reference sequence). This CDR3 has 15 amino acids. In DNA, the CDR3 is TGTGCCACCAGCAGGCAACCGGCTGGGGCCAACGTCCTGACTTTC. It translates to CATSRQPAGANVLTF.

The chain is built from TRBV7-2 and TRBJ2-1, with 7 bases lining up with TRBD2. This CDR3 region has 13 residues. V lost 10 bases and J lost 11; bases outside the gene matches: 14. From germline, CDR1 is SGHTA and CDR2 FQGNSA. The CDR3, as DNA: TGTGCCATACAAAACCCCAAGCGGGAACAGCAGTTCTTC. Amino acids: CAIQNPKREQQFF.

The chain is built from TRBV25-1 and TRBJ2-1; tentatively, D is TRBD1 (6 bases). V was cut by 8 bases and J by 7 bases, with 18 bases left in between. The CDR3 runs 14 residues. Germline CDR1 and CDR2: MGHDK and SYGVNS. The CDR3 region has the DNA TGTGCCAGCTTAGACAGGTTTTCGGTTAATGAGCAGTTCTTC. Protein: CASLDRFSVNEQFF.